These 26 T cell receptor beta chains were sequenced from one sample in a study of blood T cells in healthy people across ages. A second PCR, run for roughly 7 to 12 cycles, used a sample-barcoded 5' primer plus a J-beta primer mix. TCRdb redid the calling of the 5' RACE reads with MiXCR, one entry per CDR3 protein. The repertoire holds hundreds of thousands of distinct CDR3 sequences, with around 24% as singletons. The same sample was also used in a study of T cells of mothers and their children.

Sequences were obtained from blood. The origin of the receptors is a boy younger than 18 in good health.

This clonotype was found a few times. The chain joins TRBV11-1 to TRBJ2-2; a possible D gene is TRBD2 (6 bases). CDR3 length equals 16 residues. Germline CDR1 reads SGHAT; CDR2 reads FQDESV (reference sequence). Trimming shortened V by 2 bases and J by 1 base, and 11 bases separated the two germline ends. CDR3 loop: CASSLSRGRNTGELFF. The DNA for the CDR3 is TGTGCCAGCAGCTTATCACGGGGGAGGAACACCGGGGAGCTGTTTTTT.

The chain joins TRBV25-1 to TRBJ2-1, with 8 bases matching TRBD1. V dropped 2 bases and J dropped 3; count of bases not matched to a gene: 6. Germline V lookup: CDR1 MGHDK, CDR2 SYGVNS. The CDR3 totals 16 residues. DNA of the CDR3: TGTGCCAGCAGTGAAGGAGACAGGGGATTCTACAATGAGCAGTTCTTC. Translated, it gives CASSEGDRGFYNEQFF.

This clonotype was seen a handful of times. This chain links TRBV12-3 or TRBV12-4 with TRBJ2-1, with 9 nucleotides matching TRBD1. The length of the CDR3 is 15 residues. V lost 3 bases and J lost 7; bases outside the gene matches: 7. The CDR3: CASSFPGQGRNEQFF. The CDR3 nucleotides read TGTGCCAGCAGTTTTCCGGGACAGGGTAGGAATGAGCAGTTCTTC.

The V call is TRBV12-3 or TRBV12-4, the J call TRBJ2-3; TRBD1 might be the D (6 bases). There are 14 residues in the CDR3. V lost 2 bases and J lost 4, with 10 bases in between. In nucleotides, the CDR3 is TGTGCCAGCAGTTTAAGGGGGACCTCAGATACGCAGTATTTT. It specifies CASSLRGTSDTQYF.

CDR3 DNA: TGTGCCAGCAGTTCCCTATTGAAAGGCGAGACCCAGTACTTC. Protein sequence: CASSSLLKGETQYF. The rearrangement joins TRBV28 to TRBJ2-5; D is unclear. The length of the CDR3 is 14 residues. Germline V gene data show CDR1 as MDHEN and CDR2 as SYDVKM. The V end lost 4 bases, the J end lost 5 bases, and 14 bases lay between the germline ends.

The sample holds a few counts of this clonotype. V and J are TRBV27 and TRBJ2-4; D is unclear. This CDR3 has 19 residues. CDR1 and CDR2 (germline): MNHEY, SMNVEV (reference sequence). Between the trimmed V and J ends, which lost 3 bases and 0 bases, there was a span of 21 bases. In DNA, the CDR3 is TGTGCCAGCAGTTTCTGGGCTCCTGGCTCCCAACTAGCCAAAAACATTCAGTACTTC. It codes for CASSFWAPGSQLAKNIQYF.

V and J are TRBV6-6 and TRBJ1-4; TRBD1 might be the D (6 bases). The CDR3 length is 16 residues. Germline loops: CDR1 MNHNY, CDR2 SVGAGI (reference sequence). V dropped 6 bases and J dropped 6 bases, with 20 bases sitting between them. The DNA for the CDR3 is TGTGCCAGCAGGGGAGAAGGGACACTTCTTTATGAAAAACTGTTTTTT. Translation gives CASRGEGTLLYEKLFF.

This clonotype was seen a few times. V and J are TRBV27 and TRBJ1-1; D is unresolved. This CDR3 contains 12 residues. V lost 4 bases and J 1 base, leaving 4 bases between the germline ends. Germline V gives CDR1 MNHEY, CDR2 SMNVEV (reference sequence). CDR3 sequence (DNA): TGTGCCAGCAGTTCCGCGAACACTGAAGCTTTCTTT. As protein: CASSSANTEAFF.

Of note for this clonotype: This sequence may be a read error, since a much larger clone differs from it by one base. This rearrangement joins TRBV6-4 to TRBJ1-1, with D unresolved. The CDR3 consists of 13 residues. From germline, CDR1 is MRHNA and CDR2 SNTAGT. CDR3 nucleotide sequence: TGTGCCGGCAGTGGTTCGGATCACACTGAAGCTTTCTTT. It encodes CAGSGSDHTEAFF.

The chain recombines TRBV7-2 with TRBJ2-3; 11 nucleotides match TRBD2. J was trimmed by 2 bases and V by 4 bases; bases with no gene match: 5. CDR1 and CDR2 from the germline V gene are SGHTA and FQGNSA. The CDR3 covers 16 residues. CDR3 coding DNA: TGTGCCAGCAGCTCCGGGACTAGCGGATACACAGATACGCAGTATTTT. Its translation is CASSSGTSGYTDTQYF.

This chain uses TRBV9 with TRBJ2-5, with 7 positions matching TRBD1. The J call is doubtful: the DNA matches TRBJ2-1 better. CDR1 is SGDLS and CDR2 is YYNGEE in the germline V gene. The length of the CDR3 is 15 residues. Here the CDR3 reads CASSDRQGFDNEQFF. The CDR3 nucleotides are TGTGCCAGCAGCGATCGACAGGGATTCGACAATGAGCAGTTCTTC.

This chain uses TRBV7-3 with TRBJ2-6, with D tentatively TRBD1 or TRBD2 (6 bases each). This CDR3 is built from 17 residues. Germline V lookup: CDR1 SGHTA, CDR2 FQGTGA. V was trimmed by 5 bases and J by 0 bases, leaving 14 bases between them. The CDR3 loop is CASSARGGSSGANVLTF. The CDR3 nucleotides are TGTGCCAGCAGCGCTAGAGGGGGGAGCTCTGGGGCCAACGTCCTGACTTTC. The full variable domain, in which reference TRBV7-3 and TRBJ2-6 provide the parts outside the CDR3, is GAGVSQTPSNKVTEKGKYVELRCDPISGHTALYWYRQSLGQGPEFLIYFQGTGAADDSGLPNDRFFAVRPEGSVSTLKIQRTERGDSAVYLCASSARGGSSGANVLTFGAGSRLTVL.

The rearrangement uses TRBV7-3 and TRBJ1-1; possible D gene TRBD1, 5 bases. V shed 0 bases and J shed 10 bases, with 12 bases lying between them. The CDR3 runs 13 residues. Germline lookup yields CDR1 SGHTA and CDR2 FQGTGA. The CDR3 nucleotides are TGTGCCAGCAGCTTAACGTTGGGGGGACCAGCTTTCTTT. It translates to CASSLTLGGPAFF.

This clonotype occurred a few times. V gene TRBV20-1 combines with J gene TRBJ2-4; the match to TRBD2 covers 10 bases. The germline gives CDR1 DFQATT, CDR2 SNEGSKA (reference sequence). The CDR3 sequence is 14 residues long. The junction had 10 bases not matched to a gene; V was cut back by 8 bases and J by 6 bases. The CDR3 nucleotides read TGCAGTACGTCAGTGCTAGCGGGAGTAAACATTCAGTACTTC. Translating gives CSTSVLAGVNIQYF.

This clonotype was detected only once. The V gene is TRBV4-3, the J gene TRBJ2-7; 9 bases align to TRBD1. The CDR3 is 16 amino acids. Germline V gives CDR1 LGHNA, CDR2 YSLEER. Losses at the gene ends were 3 bases for V and 2 bases for J; bases not matched to a gene: 8. The CDR3 DNA reads as TGCGCCAGCAGCCACCTAACCGGGACAGGGCCCTACGAGCAGTACTTC. This sequence encodes CASSHLTGTGPYEQYF.

This clonotype has just a few counts. Mismatch with germline at one junction end may stem from a read error. The chain uses TRBV12-3 or TRBV12-4 and TRBJ1-2; 8 bases agree with TRBD1. The CDR3 has 13 residues. CDR3 residues: CAGSRTGIYGYTF. The CDR3 DNA reads as TGTGCCGGCAGCCGGACAGGGATTTATGGCTACACCTTC.

The V and J genes are TRBV7-2 and TRBJ1-2, with D maybe TRBD1 (5 bases). With 6 bases removed from V and 8 bases from J, the gap between germline ends came to 13 bases. Germline V gives CDR1 SGHTA, CDR2 FQGNSA. The CDR3 is made up of 12 amino acids. The DNA of the CDR3 is TGTGCCAGCAGACCTACAGGTTTCGGCTACACCTTC. Protein product: CASRPTGFGYTF.

This clonotype has a handful of counts. The rearrangement links TRBV15 to TRBJ1-5, with no clear D. The V and J ends lost 0 bases and 5 bases respectively, with 20 bases between them. The CDR3 is 18 residues long. CDR1 is LNHNV, CDR2 YYDKDF, per germline (reference sequence). This chain's CDR3 is CATSRDYRAGKGYQPQHF. The CDR3 DNA is TGTGCCACCAGCAGAGATTATAGGGCAGGTAAAGGATATCAGCCCCAGCATTTT. Full variable domain (remainder filled in from reference TRBV15 and TRBJ1-5): DAMVIQNPRYQVTQFGKPVTLSCSQTLNHNVMYWYQQKSSQAPKLLFHYYDKDFNNEADTPDNFQSRRPNTSFCFLDIRSPGLGDTAMYLCATSRDYRAGKGYQPQHFGDGTRLSIL.

The chain combines TRBV2 with TRBJ2-3; 9 bases align to TRBD2. CDR1 is SNHLY and CDR2 is FYNNEI in the germline V gene. V gave up 8 bases and J gave up 2 bases; unmatched junction bases: 17. CDR3 size: 18 residues. DNA for the CDR3: TGTGCCAGCCAGGAAAATGCGGGAGGGTACGAGGACACAGATACGCAGTATTTT. Protein: CASQENAGGYEDTDTQYF.

The J gene is TRBJ2-1, the V gene TRBV12-3 or TRBV12-4; 10 positions agree with TRBD2. This CDR3 has 20 residues. The J segment lost 6 bases and the V segment lost 2 bases, leaving 19 bases of the junction unmatched. DNA for the CDR3: TGTGCCAGCAGTTTATTTCAGCGGGGGGGCCGTACTGAACGCGTCAATGAGCAGTTCTTC. Residues: CASSLFQRGGRTERVNEQFF.

This clonotype was observed a few times. This sequence joins TRBV3-1 and TRBJ2-1; 8 bases agree with TRBD2. There are 15 residues in the CDR3. Trimming at V came to 1 base and at J to 5 bases, leaving 4 bases not matched to a gene. CDR1 and CDR2 (germline): LGHDT, YNNKEL (reference sequence). This CDR3 is CASSQGTSNHNEQFF. The CDR3, as DNA: TGTGCCAGCAGCCAAGGGACTAGCAATCACAATGAGCAGTTCTTC.

The chain couples TRBV7-9 to TRBJ2-1, with 10 nucleotides matching TRBD1. CDR3 length: 13 residues. Unmatched junction bases numbered 8, after V lost 11 bases and J lost 7 bases. CDR1 and CDR2 from the germline V gene are SEHNR and FQNEAQ (reference sequence). The CDR3 protein is CAGSRDRGNEQFF. In DNA, the CDR3 is TGTGCCGGAAGCCGGGACAGGGGTAATGAGCAGTTCTTC.

In this sample, this clonotype turned up a few times. The gene calls are TRBV27 and TRBJ2-7; tentatively, D is TRBD2 (5 bases). The length of the CDR3 is 15 residues. CDR1 is MNHEY, CDR2 SMNVEV, per germline (reference sequence). Trimming pared 4 bases from V and 0 bases from J, leaving 13 bases between. The chain's CDR3 is CASSSPTAGSYEQYF. The CDR3 region has the DNA TGTGCCAGCAGTTCCCCTACGGCGGGCTCCTACGAGCAGTACTTC.

With respect to this clonotype: At one of its ends the junction is not consistent with the germline gene, which may arise from a read error. The V call is TRBV9, the J call TRBJ2-5; 13 bases align to TRBD2. The J call may be faulty, since TRBJ2-1 better matches the DNA end. The CDR3 extends over 15 amino acids. Germline-derived CDR1 and CDR2 are SGDLS and YYNGEE. The CDR3 nucleotides are TGTGCCGGCAGCGTAGGACTAGCGGGAGCTGGTGAGCAGTTCTTC. It is translated as CAGSVGLAGAGEQFF.

V usage is TRBV9 and J usage is TRBJ1-2; no firm D call. Germline V lookup: CDR1 SGDLS, CDR2 YYNGEE. Trimming took 0 bases from V and 4 from J, leaving 13 bases between them. This CDR3 has 15 residues. The CDR3 protein is CASSVASQPFYGYTF. The CDR3 DNA sequence: TGTGCCAGCAGCGTAGCATCCCAGCCTTTCTATGGCTACACCTTC.

V usage is TRBV30 and J usage is TRBJ2-6, with D perhaps matching TRBD1 (5 bases). Trimming pared 0 bases from V and 3 bases from J, leaving 21 bases between. Germline CDR1 and CDR2: GTSNPN and SVGIG (reference sequence). This CDR3 is 19 amino acids long. The CDR3 protein is CAWSVLAGSRGFGANVLTF. In nucleotides, the CDR3 is TGTGCCTGGAGTGTCTTGGCAGGGTCAAGAGGTTTTGGGGCCAACGTCCTGACTTTC. Variable domain in full (rest from reference TRBV30 and TRBJ2-6): SQTIHQWPATLVQPVGSPLSLECTVEGTSNPNLYWYRQAAGRGLQLLFYSVGIGQISSEVPQNLSASRPQDRQFILSSKKLLLSDSGFYLCAWSVLAGSRGFGANVLTFGAGSRLTVL.